The rows below give T cell receptor beta chains drawn from one sample of a study of tumor-infiltrating lymphocytes in oesophageal squamous cell carcinoma. A single record per CDR3 protein comes from TCRdb applying MiXCR to the PCR reads. The sample holds roughly 18,000 distinct CDR3 sequences, roughly 42% seen once. The sample comprised esophageal tumor tissue. The receptors shown here come from a male donor with esophageal squamous cell carcinoma. Both conserved end residues are part of each CDR3. Fields, in order: J gene, V gene, clone size, CDR3 protein. Clone size is shown for a subset of rows, as once, few, many or a class of expanded clone.

TRBJ1-2,TRBV4-3,.,CASSQGGTGSNYGYTF
TRBJ2-3,TRBV19,few,CASRRGPSTDTQYF
TRBJ1-2,TRBV7-9,medium-sized,CASTLDVGANYGYTF
TRBJ2-3,TRBV6-6,.,CASSRGQRLPTDTQYF
.,TRBV6-1,few,CASSSLARRTSGRNSGYEQYF
TRBJ1-1,TRBV7-2,.,CASSLDRDTAEAFF
TRBJ2-7,TRBV28,many,CASSSPNSGSPYEQYF
.,TRBV11-1,.,CASSLLLGGYEQYF
TRBJ2-3,TRBV6-1,medium-sized,CASSSASGGTDTQYF
.,TRBV12-3/TRBV12-4,.,CASSLGLAGATYEQYF
.,TRBV11-2,.,CASSRGQGTHNEQFF
.,TRBV4-3,.,CASSQVGLAGNYEQFF
TRBJ2-1,TRBV7-3,.,CASSLNPRGSSYNEQFF
TRBJ2-4,TRBV11-3,.,CASSPSWDPRAKNIQYF
TRBJ2-1,TRBV6-1,medium-sized,CASSYGELNEQFF
TRBJ2-6,TRBV6-1,.,CASRPVGGANVLTF
TRBJ2-3,TRBV5-1,many,CASWTGGTDTQYF
TRBJ2-5,TRBV6-1,medium-sized,CASSSGWETQYF
TRBJ2-2,TRBV7-3,medium-sized,CASSLTQGSTGELFF
TRBJ2-5,TRBV11-2,.,CASSLAGVSKTQYF
.,TRBV18,.,CASSRSGPPYNEQYF
TRBJ2-3,TRBV10-1,.,CASSESRDTQYF
.,TRBV5-1,many,CASSSRTGYGNEQFF
.,TRBV7-8,.,CASTIRQGPTYEQYF
.,TRBV6-9,.,CASSSGAHGELFF
TRBJ2-7,TRBV7-2,.,CASSLIAGDTTYEQYF
TRBJ2-4,TRBV5-8,many,CASSMGHQTKNIQYF
.,TRBV12-3/TRBV12-4,few,CASSFGGGGVDHEQYF
TRBJ2-1,TRBV10-3,.,CATGLAGVREQFF
TRBJ2-7,TRBV6-5,.,CASSYSKGAHEQYF
TRBJ1-5,TRBV12-3/TRBV12-4,.,CASSQGQGNQPQHF
TRBJ2-7,TRBV7-6,.,CASSFFYSGVYYEQYF
TRBJ2-7,TRBV27,few,CASSLSGGSKYNEQYF
TRBJ2-7,TRBV28,medium-sized,CATLSPGSGYEQYF